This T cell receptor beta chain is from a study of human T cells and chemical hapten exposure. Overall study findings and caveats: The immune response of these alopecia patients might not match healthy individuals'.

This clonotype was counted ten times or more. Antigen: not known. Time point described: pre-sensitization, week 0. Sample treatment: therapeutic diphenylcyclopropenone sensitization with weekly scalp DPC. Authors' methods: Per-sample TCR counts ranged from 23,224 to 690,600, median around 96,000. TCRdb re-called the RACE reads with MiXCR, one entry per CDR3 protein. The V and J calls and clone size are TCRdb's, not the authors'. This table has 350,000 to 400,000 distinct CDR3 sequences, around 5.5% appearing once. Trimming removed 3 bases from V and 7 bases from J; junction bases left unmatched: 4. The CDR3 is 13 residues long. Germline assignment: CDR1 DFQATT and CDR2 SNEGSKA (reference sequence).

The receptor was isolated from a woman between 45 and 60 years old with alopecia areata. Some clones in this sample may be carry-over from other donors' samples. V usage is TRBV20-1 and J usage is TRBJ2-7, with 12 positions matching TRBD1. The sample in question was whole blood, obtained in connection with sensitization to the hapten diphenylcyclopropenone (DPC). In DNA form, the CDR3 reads TGCAGTGCTAGTGGGACAGGGGGCAAGGAGCAGTACTTC. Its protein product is CSASGTGGKEQYF.